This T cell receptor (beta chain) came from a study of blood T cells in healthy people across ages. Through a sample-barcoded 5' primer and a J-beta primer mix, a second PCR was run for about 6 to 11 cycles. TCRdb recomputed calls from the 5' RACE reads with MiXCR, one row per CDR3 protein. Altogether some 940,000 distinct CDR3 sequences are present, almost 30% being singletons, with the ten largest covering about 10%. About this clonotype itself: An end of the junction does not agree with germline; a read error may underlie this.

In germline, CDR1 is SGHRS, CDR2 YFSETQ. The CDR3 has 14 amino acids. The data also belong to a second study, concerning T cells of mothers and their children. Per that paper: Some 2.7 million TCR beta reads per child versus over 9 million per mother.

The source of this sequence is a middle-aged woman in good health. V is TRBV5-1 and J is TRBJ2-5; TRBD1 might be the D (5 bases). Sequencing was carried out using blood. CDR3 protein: CASSLIRDQEIQYF. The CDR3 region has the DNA TGCGCCAGCAGCTTGATCAGGGATCAAGAGATCCAGTACTTC.